This TCR beta chain originates from a study of blood T cell repertoires in COVID-19. Across the study: Acute and convalescent COVID-19 specimens originated in the United States, Italy and Spain. Nucleic acid was either cDNA or gDNA, and it came from T cells, B-cell-depleted T cells, or PBMCs.

CDR3 size: 15 residues. From germline, CDR1 is SGHAT and CDR2 FQNNGV. V lost 2 bases and J 6 bases, leaving 14 bases between the germline ends. In the original workflow: Amplification from reference gene primers served as the basis for estimated nucleated cell counts. The data were produced by immunoSEQ multiplex PCR, yet TCRdb's version contains in-frame clones alone and is incomplete. V, J and clone size are those of that table, while D and trimming were read from the DNA. Found here are around 200,000 clones, approximately 83% of them singletons; the top ten hold approximately 4.8%. This sequence was found in a man in his fifties or sixties with active or convalescent COVID-19. The rearrangement uses TRBV11-2 and TRBJ2-1; perhaps TRBD1 as D (5 bases). The sample comprised peripheral blood. The CDR3 spells CASSLLRGFGNEQFF. CDR3 coding DNA: TGTGCCAGCAGCTTACTAAGGGGTTTCGGCAATGAGCAGTTCTTC.